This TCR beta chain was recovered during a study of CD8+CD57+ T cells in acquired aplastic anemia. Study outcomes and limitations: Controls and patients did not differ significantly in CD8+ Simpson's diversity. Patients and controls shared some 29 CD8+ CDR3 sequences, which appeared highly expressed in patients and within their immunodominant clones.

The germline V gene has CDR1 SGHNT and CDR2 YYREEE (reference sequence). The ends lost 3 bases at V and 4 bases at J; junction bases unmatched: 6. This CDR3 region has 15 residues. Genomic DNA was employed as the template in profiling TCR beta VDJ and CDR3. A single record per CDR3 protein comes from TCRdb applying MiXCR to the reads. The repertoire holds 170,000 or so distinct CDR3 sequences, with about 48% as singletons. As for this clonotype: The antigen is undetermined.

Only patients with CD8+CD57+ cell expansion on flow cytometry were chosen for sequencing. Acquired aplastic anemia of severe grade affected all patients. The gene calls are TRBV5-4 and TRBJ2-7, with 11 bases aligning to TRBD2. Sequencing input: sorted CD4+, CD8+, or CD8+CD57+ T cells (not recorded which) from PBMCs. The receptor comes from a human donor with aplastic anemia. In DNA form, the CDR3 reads TGTGCCAGCAGCTATAGTAGCGGGGGGGGGTACGAGCAGTACTTC. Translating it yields CASSYSSGGGYEQYF.